A single sample is the source of the 32 T cell receptor beta chains below, sequenced in a study of T-cell reconstitution after alpha-beta-depleted transplantation in children. Unique molecular identifiers featured in how the TCRbeta library was prepared. MiXCR, applied by TCRdb to the PCR reads, yields one record per CDR3 protein. In the table there are about 610,000 distinct CDR3 sequences, under 12% of which are singletons. The specimen was PBMCs from the stem cell graft donor, collected from the stem cell graft. Receptors originate from a human donor who donated a stem cell graft to a child with acute myeloid leukemia.

This clonotype was detected a few times. This rearrangement joins TRBV6-5 to TRBJ1-1; D is undetermined. The V and J ends lost 5 bases and 4 bases respectively, with 17 bases between them. This CDR3 is built from 15 residues. Looked up from germline, CDR1 is MNHEY and CDR2 is SVGAGI. CDR3 sequence (DNA): TGTGCCAGCAGTAACCGACACGGATGGGGCACTGAAGCTTTCTTT. This codes for CASSNRHGWGTEAFF.

This clonotype turned up a few times. The rearrangement uses TRBV7-2 and TRBJ1-1; 9 bases are shared with TRBD1. V trimming: 5 bases; J trimming: 4 bases; junction bases outside the gene matches: 8. The CDR3 sequence is 15 residues long. Germline CDR1 is SGHTA and CDR2 is FQGNSA. CDR3 coding DNA: TGTGCCAGCAGCGCGAAAACAGGGGGCCTCACTGAAGCTTTCTTT. Amino acid sequence: CASSAKTGGLTEAFF. Combining the CDR3 with reference TRBV7-2 and TRBJ1-1 gives the whole variable domain GAGVSQSPSNKVTEKGKDVELRCDPISGHTALYWYRQSLGQGLEFLIYFQGNSAPDKSGLPSDRFSAERTGGSVSTLTIQRTQQEDSAVYLCASSAKTGGLTEAFFGQGTRLTVV.

As for this clonotype: The germline gene is not matched at one end of the junction; a read error may be the cause. The J gene is TRBJ2-6, the V gene TRBV7-1; 7 nucleotides agree with TRBD1. TRBV7-1 belongs to the ORF category, with a function that is uncertain. This CDR3 is 20 amino acids long. The CDR3 DNA reads as TGTGCCAGCAGCCCAGCGCTCCCCCGGACAGGCCTCTCTGGGGCCAACGTCCTGACTTTC. The encoded protein is CASSPALPRTGLSGANVLTF.

Note on this clonotype: A much larger clonotype is one base distant, so this may be a read error. Since the CDR3 does not end with the conserved phenylalanine or tryptophan, this likely comes from a read error. The chain combines TRBV7-8 with TRBJ1-5; D possibly corresponds to TRBD1 (5 bases). The CDR3 consists of 12 residues. The germline V and J ends were trimmed by 5 bases and 5 bases, with 7 bases remaining between them. Germline V gene sequence: CDR1 SGHVS, CDR2 FQNEAQ. CDR3 protein: CASSLRDQPQHC. CDR3 DNA sequence: TGTGCCAGCAGCCTCAGGGATCAGCCCCAGCATTGT.

This clonotype was detected only a few times. V and J are TRBV12-3 or TRBV12-4 and TRBJ2-6; tentative D call: TRBD1 (6 bases). V gave up 5 bases and J gave up 2 bases, with 13 bases separating them. The CDR3 spans 16 residues. DNA for the CDR3: TGTGCCAGCAGTGTCAGGGGTGGGGCTGGGGCCAACGTCCTGACTTTC. This gives the protein CASSVRGGAGANVLTF.

This chain connects TRBV29-1 to TRBJ1-2; 10 bases agree with TRBD1. Looked up from germline, CDR1 is SQVTM and CDR2 is ANQGSEA. This CDR3 spans 14 amino acids. V lost 7 bases, J lost 4 bases, and 9 bases stayed unmatched. The CDR3 sequence: CSDISGTGVYGYTF. CDR3 DNA sequence: TGCAGCGATATATCGGGGACAGGGGTCTATGGCTACACCTTC.

The rearrangement uses TRBV20-1 and TRBJ2-4; no clear D. CDR1 and CDR2 from the germline V gene are DFQATT and SNEGSKA (reference sequence). CDR3 length: 14 amino acids. V was clipped by 2 bases and J by 2 bases, with 10 bases between them. The CDR3 nucleotides are TGCAGTGCTAGAAACGATCTGTCCAAAAACATTCAGTACTTC. Translating gives CSARNDLSKNIQYF.

This clonotype occurred many times. This chain connects TRBV6-1 to TRBJ2-1; either TRBD1 or TRBD2 may fit D (5 bases each). Trimming cost V 6 bases and J 3 bases, with 9 bases left between them. Germline CDR1 MNHNS, CDR2 SASEGT. CDR3 length equals 13 residues. The CDR3 DNA sequence: TGTGCCAGCAGCCGGGACGGCTACAATGAGCAGTTCTTC. This sequence encodes CASSRDGYNEQFF.

Only a few counts were recorded for this clonotype. The rearrangement uses TRBV20-1 and TRBJ2-5, with D perhaps assigned TRBD1 or TRBD2 (6 bases each). The germline CDR1 and CDR2 sequences are DFQATT and SNEGSKA (reference sequence). CDR3 size: 13 residues. V lost 3 bases and J lost 5, with 13 bases in between. The CDR3 region has the DNA TGCAGTGCTAGTGCCCGGGGGCTTGAGACCCAGTACTTC. Its protein product is CSASARGLETQYF.

This clonotype has a handful of counts. CDR3 nucleotide sequence: TGTGCCAGCAGCCCGGGACAGGCAAACAATGAGCAGTTCTTC. Its protein is CASSPGQANNEQFF. V and J are TRBV7-3 and TRBJ2-1; 8 nucleotides match TRBD1. J lost 5 bases, V lost 5 bases, and 5 bases had no gene match. CDR3 length equals 14 residues. Looked up from germline, CDR1 is SGHTA and CDR2 is FQGTGA. Supplemented by reference TRBV7-3 and TRBJ2-1, the full variable domain reads GAGVSQTPSNKVTEKGKYVELRCDPISGHTALYWYRQSLGQGPEFLIYFQGTGAADDSGLPNDRFFAVRPEGSVSTLKIQRTERGDSAVYLCASSPGQANNEQFFGPGTRLTVL.

This clonotype occurred many times. The chain links TRBV6-1 to TRBJ2-1; 11 nucleotides line up with TRBD2. Germline V gene lookup returns CDR1 MNHNS and CDR2 SASEGT. V dropped 7 bases and J dropped 0; count of bases not matched to a gene: 5. This CDR3 is built from 16 residues. The CDR3 DNA reads TGTGCCAGCAAAGGACTAGCGGGCCTCTCCTACAATGAGCAGTTCTTC. Translation: CASKGLAGLSYNEQFF.

This clonotype occurred a few times. The chain combines TRBV4-3 with TRBJ1-4, with unresolved D. The germline gives CDR1 LGHNA, CDR2 YSLEER. V was shortened by 0 bases and J by 0 bases, with 8 bases between the two germline ends. The CDR3 is 16 residues long. CDR3 DNA sequence: TGCGCCAGCAGCCAAGATCGCGGGGCAACTAATGAAAAACTGTTTTTT. Translation gives CASSQDRGATNEKLFF.

The rearrangement uses TRBV11-2 and TRBJ2-3; TRBD2 might be the D (6 bases). This CDR3 has 18 residues. Per the germline V gene, CDR1 is SGHAT and CDR2 is FQNNGV. V shed 5 bases and J shed 0 bases, with 21 bases lying between them. DNA for the CDR3: TGTGCCAGCAGCCTACGGGCCGGGACTTTTCGGAGCACAGATACGCAGTATTTT. It codes for CASSLRAGTFRSTDTQYF. The variable domain in full, completed from reference TRBV11-2 and TRBJ2-3, reads EAGVAQSPRYKIIEKRQSVAFWCNPISGHATLYWYQQILGQGPKLLIQFQNNGVVDDSQLPKDRFSAERLKGVDSTLKIQPAKLEDSAVYLCASSLRAGTFRSTDTQYFGPGTRLTVL.

This clonotype was seen more than once but under ten times. V and J are TRBV29-1 and TRBJ1-1; D unclear. The V gene's germline CDR1 is SQVTM and CDR2 ANQGSEA. The CDR3 runs 13 residues. The ends were cut back, 5 bases at V and 1 base at J, with 11 bases in the middle. In DNA form, the CDR3 reads TGCAGCGTTCGGGGTGGAACGAACACTGAAGCTTTCTTT. Its translation: CSVRGGTNTEAFF.

This clonotype was counted ten times or more. The chain combines TRBV20-1 with TRBJ2-7; 8 bases match TRBD1. Germline V gene sequence: CDR1 DFQATT, CDR2 SNEGSKA (reference sequence). This CDR3 comprises 12 residues. Trimming removed 2 bases from V and 4 bases from J; junction bases left unmatched: 1. The CDR3 coding sequence is TGCAGTGCTAGACAGGGGGCTTACGAGCAGTACTTC. It translates to CSARQGAYEQYF.

This clonotype was detected many times. This chain joins TRBV20-1 and TRBJ1-2, with 12 bases matching TRBD1. The CDR3 runs to 14 residues. V was clipped by 3 bases and J by 3 bases; unmatched bases: 2. Per the germline V gene, CDR1 is DFQATT and CDR2 is SNEGSKA (reference sequence). The CDR3 DNA follows: TGCAGTGCTAGGGGACAGGGGGCTGACTATGGCTACACCTTC. Translation: CSARGQGADYGYTF.

The chain employs TRBV20-1 and TRBJ1-5, with D unresolved. Trimming removed 5 bases from V and 7 bases from J, with 15 bases in between. The CDR3 is 13 residues long. Germline CDR1 reads DFQATT; CDR2 reads SNEGSKA (reference sequence). CDR3 DNA sequence: TGCAGTGCTGCACCTGACCCAAACCAGCCCCAGCATTTT. Translated, it gives CSAAPDPNQPQHF.

This clonotype was counted only a few times. The CDR3 spells CATSKREGADTQYF. DNA of the CDR3: TGTGCCACCAGCAAGCGGGAGGGCGCAGATACGCAGTATTTT. The chain combines TRBV15 with TRBJ2-3; the match to TRBD2 covers 10 bases. The V and J ends lost 4 bases and 4 bases, in that order; junction bases with no gene match: 2. Germline V gives CDR1 LNHNV, CDR2 YYDKDF (reference sequence). The CDR3 is 14 amino acids.

V is TRBV7-9 and J is TRBJ2-1; D is perhaps TRBD1 (5 bases). CDR1 is SEHNR and CDR2 is FQNEAQ in the germline V gene (reference sequence). The CDR3 is 16 amino acids. The ends were cut back, 1 base at V and 0 bases at J, with 10 bases in the middle. CDR3 loop: CASSLGRGHSYNEQFF. Written as DNA, the CDR3 is TGTGCCAGCAGCTTAGGTAGGGGCCACTCCTACAATGAGCAGTTCTTC.

This clonotype turned up a few times. The chain has TRBV7-8 and TRBJ2-3; tentative D call: TRBD2 (6 bases). The CDR3 consists of 15 residues. Germline CDR1 SGHVS, CDR2 FQNEAQ. V was shortened by 1 base and J by 6 bases, with 14 bases between the two germline ends. The CDR3 bases are TGTGCCAGCAGCTTAGGTCGGGGGAGAAGGGATACGCAGTATTTT. This encodes CASSLGRGRRDTQYF.

At least ten counts were recorded for this clonotype. This chain uses TRBV19 with TRBJ2-3; D not resolved. CDR1 and CDR2 (germline): LNHDA, SQIVND (reference sequence). The CDR3 contains 13 residues. V dropped 8 bases and J dropped 1 base, with 10 bases sitting between them. CDR3 in DNA: TGTGCCAGTTGTGGAAGCGGCACAGATACGCAGTATTTT. Amino acids: CASCGSGTDTQYF.

Only a few counts were recorded for this clonotype. In DNA form, the CDR3 reads TGTGCCAGCAGTTTCGGACAGGGCTTGACTGGCTACACCTTC. It is translated as CASSFGQGLTGYTF. The chain is built from TRBV12-3 or TRBV12-4 and TRBJ1-2; the match to TRBD1 covers 8 bases. The CDR3 consists of 14 residues. J lost 7 bases, V lost 3 bases, and 7 bases had no gene match.

The table lists this clonotype with many counts. A junction end diverges from the germline sequence, so it may reflect a read error. V gene TRBV7-7 combines with J gene TRBJ2-5; D might be TRBD1 (6 bases). The CDR3 has 14 amino acids. CDR1 is SSHAT, CDR2 FNYEAQ, per germline (reference sequence). This CDR3 is CASSTRDNQETQYF. CDR3 bases: TGTGCTAGCAGCACCAGGGACAATCAAGAGACCCAGTACTTC. Combining the CDR3 with reference TRBV7-7 and TRBJ2-5 gives the whole variable domain GAGVSQSPRYKVTKRGQDVTLRCDPISSHATLYWYQQALGQGPEFLTYFNYEAQPDKSGLPSDRFSAERPEGSISTLTIQRTEQRDSAMYRCASSTRDNQETQYFGPGTRLLVL.

The chain employs TRBV10-3 and TRBJ2-1; no firm D call. CDR1 ENHRY and CDR2 SYGVKD come from the germline V gene. The CDR3 extends over 13 amino acids. Trimming took off 4 bases at V and 6 bases at J, with 10 bases between the two ends. CDR3 protein: CAISVELPNEQFF. DNA for the CDR3: TGTGCCATCAGTGTAGAGCTTCCCAATGAGCAGTTCTTC.

This clonotype showed up many times. The chain couples TRBV20-1 to TRBJ2-7; perhaps TRBD1 as D (5 bases). The V and J ends lost 0 bases and 2 bases respectively, with 14 bases between them. CDR1 is DFQATT, CDR2 SNEGSKA, per germline (reference sequence). CDR3 length: 15 amino acids. CDR3 in DNA: TGCAGTGCTAGAGATACCCAGGGAACCCCCTACGAGCAGTACTTC. Translated: CSARDTQGTPYEQYF.

The chain carries TRBV7-2 and TRBJ1-2, with a weak D call TRBD1 (5 bases). The CDR3 loop spans 14 amino acids. The germline V gene has CDR1 SGHTA and CDR2 FQGNSA. V was pared by 5 bases and J by 8 bases, with 18 bases between. The CDR3 protein is CASSLPRQGAGYTF. The CDR3 region has the DNA TGTGCCAGCAGCCTCCCGCGACAAGGGGCGGGCTACACCTTC.

This clonotype was observed at least ten times. This CDR3 is CASSKNTEQYF. As DNA, the CDR3 is TGTGCCAGCAGTAAGAATACCGAGCAGTACTTC. The chain couples TRBV28 to TRBJ2-7, with unresolved D. Germline CDR1 and CDR2: MDHEN and SYDVKM. The V end lost 5 bases, the J end lost 6 bases, and 8 bases lay between the germline ends. This CDR3 contains 11 residues.

This sequence joins TRBV7-2 and TRBJ2-2; D is unclear. The CDR3 runs to 14 residues. Trimming cost V 0 bases and J 5 bases, with 7 bases left between them. Germline V CDR1 and CDR2: SGHTA, FQGNSA. In nucleotides, the CDR3 is TGTGCCAGCAGCTTAGCGGTGTTAACCGGGGAGCTGTTTTTT. This sequence encodes CASSLAVLTGELFF. Based on the CDR3 plus reference TRBV7-2 and TRBJ2-2, the full variable domain is GAGVSQSPSNKVTEKGKDVELRCDPISGHTALYWYRQSLGQGLEFLIYFQGNSAPDKSGLPSDRFSAERTGGSVSTLTIQRTQQEDSAVYLCASSLAVLTGELFFGEGSRLTVL.

The genes are TRBV19 and TRBJ2-2; weak D call: TRBD1 (6 bases). The CDR3 contains 16 residues. Germline lookup yields CDR1 LNHDA and CDR2 SQIVND (reference sequence). The ends were cut back, 6 bases at V and 0 bases at J, with 14 bases in the middle. CDR3 in DNA: TGTGCCAGTAGGACCCGGGACACCTCGAACACCGGGGAGCTGTTTTTT. Protein sequence: CASRTRDTSNTGELFF.

The chain couples TRBV30 to TRBJ2-7; no firm D call. V lost 3 bases and J lost 6, with 15 bases in between. The CDR3 contains 13 residues. Germline loops: CDR1 GTSNPN, CDR2 SVGIG (reference sequence). The DNA of the CDR3 is TGTGCCTGGAGGGAATATACGGAAAGCGAGCAGTACTTC. Amino acids: CAWREYTESEQYF.

At least ten counts were recorded for this clonotype. The chain carries TRBV6-1 and TRBJ2-5, with D possibly TRBD1 on 5 matching bases. Germline CDR1 reads MNHNS; CDR2 reads SASEGT. The CDR3 consists of 13 residues. Trimming stripped 6 bases from V and 3 bases from J, with 11 bases between. The DNA of the CDR3 is TGTGCCAGCAGCCTCGACAGCAAAGAGACCCAGTACTTC. Its translation: CASSLDSKETQYF.

The gene calls are TRBV3-1 and TRBJ1-1; no firm D call. The germline CDR1 and CDR2 sequences are LGHDT and YNNKEL (reference sequence). The CDR3 totals 15 residues. Trimming took 0 bases from V and 7 from J, leaving 15 bases between them. CDR3 nucleotides: TGTGCCAGCAGCCAAGAAGACCCCGGCCGTCATGAAGCTTTCTTT. Its protein product is CASSQEDPGRHEAFF.